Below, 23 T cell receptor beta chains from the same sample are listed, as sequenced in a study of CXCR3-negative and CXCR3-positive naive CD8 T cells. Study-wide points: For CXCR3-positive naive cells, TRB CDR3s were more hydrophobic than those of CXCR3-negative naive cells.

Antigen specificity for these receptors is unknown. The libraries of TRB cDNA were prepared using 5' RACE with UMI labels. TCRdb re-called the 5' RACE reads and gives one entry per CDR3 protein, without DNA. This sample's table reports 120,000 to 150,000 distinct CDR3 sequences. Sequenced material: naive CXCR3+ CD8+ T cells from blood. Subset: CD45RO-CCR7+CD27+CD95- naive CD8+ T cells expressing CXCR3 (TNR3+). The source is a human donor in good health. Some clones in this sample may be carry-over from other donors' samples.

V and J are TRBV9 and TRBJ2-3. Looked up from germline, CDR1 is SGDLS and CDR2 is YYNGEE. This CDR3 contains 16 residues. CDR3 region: CASSVGGSRSTDTQYF.

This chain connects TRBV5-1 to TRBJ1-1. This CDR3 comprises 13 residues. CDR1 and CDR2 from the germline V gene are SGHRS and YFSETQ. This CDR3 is CASSLAGSDEAFF. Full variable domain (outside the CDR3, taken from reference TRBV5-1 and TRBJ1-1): KAGVTQTPRYLIKTRGQQVTLSCSPISGHRSVSWYQQTPGQGLQFLFEYFSETQRNKGNFPGRFSGRQFSNSRSEMNVSTLELGDSALYLCASSLAGSDEAFFGQGTRLTVV.

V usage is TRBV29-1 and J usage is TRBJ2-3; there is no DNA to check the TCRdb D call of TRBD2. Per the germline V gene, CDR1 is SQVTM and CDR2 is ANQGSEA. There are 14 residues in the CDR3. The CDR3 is CSVTFSGRGDTQYF.

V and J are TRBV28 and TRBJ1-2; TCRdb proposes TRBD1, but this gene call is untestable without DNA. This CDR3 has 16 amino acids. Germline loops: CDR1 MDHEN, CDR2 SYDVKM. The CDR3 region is CASSLNVGGNPYGYTF.

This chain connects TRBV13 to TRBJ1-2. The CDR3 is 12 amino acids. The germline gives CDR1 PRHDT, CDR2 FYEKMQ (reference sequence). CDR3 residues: CASSFEGNGYTF.

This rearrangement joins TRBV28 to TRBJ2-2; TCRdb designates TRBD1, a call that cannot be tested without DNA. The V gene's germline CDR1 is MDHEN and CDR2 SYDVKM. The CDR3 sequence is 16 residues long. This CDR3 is CASSFMVGGGTGELFF.

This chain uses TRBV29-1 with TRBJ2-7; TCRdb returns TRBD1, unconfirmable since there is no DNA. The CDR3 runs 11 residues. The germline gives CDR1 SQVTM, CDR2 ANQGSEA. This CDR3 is CSVIGQAEQYF.

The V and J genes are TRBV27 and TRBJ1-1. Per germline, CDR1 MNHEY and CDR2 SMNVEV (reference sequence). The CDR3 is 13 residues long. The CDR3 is CASSPTRDTEAFF.

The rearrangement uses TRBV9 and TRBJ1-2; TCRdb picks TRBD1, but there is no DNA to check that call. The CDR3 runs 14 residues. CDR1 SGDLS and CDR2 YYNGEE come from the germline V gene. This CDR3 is CASSIIPPGDGYTF.

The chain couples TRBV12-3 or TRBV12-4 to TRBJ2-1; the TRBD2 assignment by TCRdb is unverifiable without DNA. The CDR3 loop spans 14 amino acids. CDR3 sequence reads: CASRASGRYNEQFF.

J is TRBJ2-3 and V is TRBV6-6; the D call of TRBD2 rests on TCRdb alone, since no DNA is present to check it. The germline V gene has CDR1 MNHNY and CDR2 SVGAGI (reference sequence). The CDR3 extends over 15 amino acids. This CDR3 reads CASSEEGPRFFTQYF.

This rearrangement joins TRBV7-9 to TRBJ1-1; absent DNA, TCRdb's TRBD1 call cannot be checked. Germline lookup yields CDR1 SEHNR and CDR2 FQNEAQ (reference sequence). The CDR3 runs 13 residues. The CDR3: CASSTTGDGEAFF. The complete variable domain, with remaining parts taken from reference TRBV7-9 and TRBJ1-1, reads DTGVSQNPRHKITKRGQNVTFRCDPISEHNRLYWYRQTLGQGPEFLTYFQNEAQLEKSRLLSDRFSAERPKGSFSTLEIQRTEQGDSAMYLCASSTTGDGEAFFGQGTRLTVV.

CDR3 sequence: CASSPPGTANNEQFF. The chain uses TRBV28 and TRBJ2-1; TCRdb outputs TRBD1, but without DNA this stays unchecked. Germline assignment: CDR1 MDHEN and CDR2 SYDVKM. The CDR3 runs to 15 residues.

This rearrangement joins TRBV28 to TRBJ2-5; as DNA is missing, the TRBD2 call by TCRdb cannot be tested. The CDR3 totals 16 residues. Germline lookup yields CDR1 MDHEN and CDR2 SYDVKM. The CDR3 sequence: CASSSPGLALQETQYF.

The CDR3 loop reads CASSLTMGDTQYF. This rearrangement joins TRBV7-9 to TRBJ2-3. CDR1 is SEHNR, CDR2 FQNEAQ, per germline (reference sequence). CDR3 length: 13 amino acids.

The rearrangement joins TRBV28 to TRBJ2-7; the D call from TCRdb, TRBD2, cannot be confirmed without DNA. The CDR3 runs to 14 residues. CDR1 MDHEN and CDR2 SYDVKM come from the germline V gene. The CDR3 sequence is CASSFTSWNYEQYF.

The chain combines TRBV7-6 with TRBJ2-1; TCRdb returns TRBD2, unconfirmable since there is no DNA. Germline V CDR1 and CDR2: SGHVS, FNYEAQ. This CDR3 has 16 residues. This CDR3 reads CASSSGLAGPPNEQFF. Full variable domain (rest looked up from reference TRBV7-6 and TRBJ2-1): GAGVSQSPRYKVTKRGQDVALRCDPISGHVSLYWYRQALGQGPEFLTYFNYEAQQDKSGLPNDRFSAERPEGSISTLTIQRTEQRDSAMYRCASSSGLAGPPNEQFFGPGTRLTVL.

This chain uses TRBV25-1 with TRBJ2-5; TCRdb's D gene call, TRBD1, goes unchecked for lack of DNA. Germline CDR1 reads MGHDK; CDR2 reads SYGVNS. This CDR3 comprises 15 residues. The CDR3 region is CASSDPGTTGETQYF.

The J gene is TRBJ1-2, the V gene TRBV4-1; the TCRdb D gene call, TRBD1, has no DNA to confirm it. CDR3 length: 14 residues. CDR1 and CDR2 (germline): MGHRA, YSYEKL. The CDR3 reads CASSPTGQNYGYTF.

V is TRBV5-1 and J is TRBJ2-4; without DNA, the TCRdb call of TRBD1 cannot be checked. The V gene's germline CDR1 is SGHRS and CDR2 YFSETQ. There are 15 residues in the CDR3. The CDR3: CASSQYRGAKNIQYF.

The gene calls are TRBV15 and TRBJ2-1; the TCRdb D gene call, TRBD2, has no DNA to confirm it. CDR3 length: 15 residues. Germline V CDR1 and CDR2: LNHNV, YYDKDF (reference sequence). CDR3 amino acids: CATSRVAGGPNEQFF.

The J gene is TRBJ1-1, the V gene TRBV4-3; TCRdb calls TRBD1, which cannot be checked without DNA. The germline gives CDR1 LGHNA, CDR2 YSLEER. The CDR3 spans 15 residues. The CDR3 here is CASSQDRGARTEAFF.

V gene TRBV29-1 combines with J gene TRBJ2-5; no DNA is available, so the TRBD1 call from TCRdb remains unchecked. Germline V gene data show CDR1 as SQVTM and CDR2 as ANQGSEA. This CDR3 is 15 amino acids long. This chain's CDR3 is CSAQPGQGHQETQYF.